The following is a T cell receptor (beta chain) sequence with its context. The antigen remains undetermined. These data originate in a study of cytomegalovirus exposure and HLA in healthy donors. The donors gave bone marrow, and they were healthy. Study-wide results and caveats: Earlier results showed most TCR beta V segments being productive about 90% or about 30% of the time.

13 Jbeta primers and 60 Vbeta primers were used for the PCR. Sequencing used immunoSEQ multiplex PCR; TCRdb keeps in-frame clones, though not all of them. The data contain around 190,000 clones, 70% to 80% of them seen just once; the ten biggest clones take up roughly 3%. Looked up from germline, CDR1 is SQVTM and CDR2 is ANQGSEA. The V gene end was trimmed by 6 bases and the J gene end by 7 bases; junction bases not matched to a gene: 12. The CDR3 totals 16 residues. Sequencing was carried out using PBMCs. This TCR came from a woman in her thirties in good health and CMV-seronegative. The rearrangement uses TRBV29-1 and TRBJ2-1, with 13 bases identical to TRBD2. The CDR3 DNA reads TGCAGCGTGGGACCATGGACTAGCGGGAGTAGGAATGAGCAGTTCTTC. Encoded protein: CSVGPWTSGSRNEQFF.